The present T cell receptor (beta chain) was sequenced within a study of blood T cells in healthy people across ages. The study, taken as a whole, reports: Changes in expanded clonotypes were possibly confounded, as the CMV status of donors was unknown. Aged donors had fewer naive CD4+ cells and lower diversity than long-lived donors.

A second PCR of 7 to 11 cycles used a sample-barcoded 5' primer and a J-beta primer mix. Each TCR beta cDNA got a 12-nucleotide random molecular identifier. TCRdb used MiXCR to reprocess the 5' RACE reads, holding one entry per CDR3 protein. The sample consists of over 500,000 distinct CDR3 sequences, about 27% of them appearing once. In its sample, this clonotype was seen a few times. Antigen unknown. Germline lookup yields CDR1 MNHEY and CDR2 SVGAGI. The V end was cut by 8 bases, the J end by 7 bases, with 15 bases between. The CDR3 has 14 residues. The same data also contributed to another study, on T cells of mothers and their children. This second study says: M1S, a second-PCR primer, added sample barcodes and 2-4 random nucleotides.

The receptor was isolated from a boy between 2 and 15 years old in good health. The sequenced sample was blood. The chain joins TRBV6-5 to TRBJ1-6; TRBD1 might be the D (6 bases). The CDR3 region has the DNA TGTGCCAGCGGTCCACAGGGCAAGAATTCACCCCTCCACTTT. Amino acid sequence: CASGPQGKNSPLHF.